The sequence of this T cell receptor beta chain was determined in a study of T cell responses to AZD1222 COVID-19 vaccine. The assay was immunoSEQ multiplex PCR, and TCRdb's table has in-frame clones only and misses some. The sample records roughly 120,000 clones, around 88% being singletons. The length of the CDR3 is 15 residues. Trimming pared 2 bases from V and 1 base from J, leaving 10 bases between. Germline CDR1 and CDR2: KGHSH and LQKENI. The sample was peripheral blood, taken on day 0 of AZD1222 vaccination. V gene TRBV18 combines with J gene TRBJ2-3, with D possibly TRBD1 on 5 matching bases. The sequence came from an adult in good health. CDR3: CASSPRQGGTDTQYF. The CDR3 region has the DNA TGTGCCAGCTCACCAAGGCAGGGTGGCACAGATACGCAGTATTTT.